Following are 13 T cell receptor beta chains from one sample sequenced in a study of T cells in Graves' hyperthyroidism and ophthalmopathy. TCR beta CDR3 region amplification was performed from RNA transcripts. HTBI primers drove first-round RT-PCR of the TCR CDR3. TCRdb re-called the multiplex PCR reads with MiXCR, one entry per CDR3 protein. Seen here are over 700,000 distinct CDR3 sequences, 35% to 40% observed once, and the top ten hold 8.9%. Sequences were obtained from blood. The receptors here all came from a young man with Graves' hyperthyroidism.

The CDR3 DNA sequence: TGTGCCAGCAGCTTAGCCATCTACAGGGACGACACCGGGGAGCTGTTTTTT. It yields the protein CASSLAIYRDDTGELFF. The rearrangement uses TRBV7-9 and TRBJ2-2; D might be TRBD1 (6 bases). Germline assignment: CDR1 SEHNR and CDR2 FQNEAQ (reference sequence). This CDR3 has 17 residues. V shed 0 bases and J shed 3 bases, with 14 bases lying between them.

V gene TRBV25-1 combines with J gene TRBJ1-1; D might be TRBD1 (6 bases). The CDR3 consists of 13 residues. Germline V gene lookup returns CDR1 MGHDK and CDR2 SYGVNS. V lost 8 bases to trimming and J lost 5 bases, with 15 bases between them. For the CDR3, the DNA is TGTGCCAGCCGTATGGGGGCGGGGACTGAAGCTTTCTTT. It is translated as CASRMGAGTEAFF.

There are a few counts of this clonotype. V is TRBV4-1 and J is TRBJ1-4; unclear D gene. Trimming stripped 0 bases from V and 5 bases from J, with 10 bases between. Germline V gives CDR1 MGHRA, CDR2 YSYEKL. This CDR3 has 15 residues. The CDR3 nucleotides are TGCGCCAGCAGCCAAGATCGGGCGGAGAATGAAAAACTGTTTTTT. Its protein product is CASSQDRAENEKLFF.

This chain's CDR3 is CASTLTGNLNTEAFF. CDR3 bases: TGTGCCAGCACCCTAACAGGGAACCTGAACACTGAAGCTTTCTTT. The chain carries TRBV6-6 and TRBJ1-1, with a tentative D call TRBD1 (6 bases). The CDR3 totals 15 residues. Germline CDR1 is MNHNY and CDR2 is SVGAGI (reference sequence). V was pared by 7 bases and J by 0 bases, with 15 bases between.

This clonotype was seen many times. The rearrangement uses TRBV7-3 and TRBJ2-7, with D perhaps given as TRBD1 or TRBD2 (5 bases each). Trimming took 3 bases from V and 5 from J, leaving 11 bases between them. The CDR3 extends over 13 amino acids. In germline, CDR1 is SGHTA, CDR2 FQGTGA. CDR3 DNA sequence: TGTGCCAGCAGCTTTACAGGACTGGACGAGCAGTACTTC. Translating it yields CASSFTGLDEQYF. Supplemented by reference TRBV7-3 and TRBJ2-7, the full variable domain reads GAGVSQTPSNKVTEKGKYVELRCDPISGHTALYWYRQSLGQGPEFLIYFQGTGAADDSGLPNDRFFAVRPEGSVSTLKIQRTERGDSAVYLCASSFTGLDEQYFGPGTRLTVT.

The chain employs TRBV10-3 and TRBJ2-1; no definite D call. The CDR3 sequence is 13 residues long. Germline V lookup: CDR1 ENHRY, CDR2 SYGVKD. Trimming removed 7 bases from V and 5 bases from J, with 12 bases in between. CDR3 bases: TGTGCCATCACCTCGGACGGAAACAATGAGCAGTTCTTC. Residues: CAITSDGNNEQFF.

This clonotype was observed a handful of times. The chain employs TRBV6-5 and TRBJ2-5; maybe TRBD2 (5 bases). CDR1 is MNHEY, CDR2 SVGAGI, per germline. The CDR3 is 13 residues long. The ends were cut back, 6 bases at V and 4 bases at J, with 12 bases in the middle. Written as DNA, the CDR3 is TGTGCCAGCAGGATACGAGGGCGAGAGACCCAGTACTTC. Translating it yields CASRIRGRETQYF.

This clonotype has only one observation. Compared with germline, one end of the junction differs, possibly owing to a read error. This chain links TRBV4-1 with TRBJ2-5, with D perhaps matching TRBD1 (5 bases). The germline V gene encodes CDR1 MGHRA and CDR2 YSYEKL. The CDR3 runs 14 residues. CDR3 DNA: TGTGCCAGCAGCCATGGACAAATACAAGAGACCCAGTACTTC. Translated: CASSHGQIQETQYF.

The V gene is TRBV7-9, the J gene TRBJ1-2; 11 bases fit TRBD1. Unmatched junction bases numbered 3, after V lost 0 bases and J lost 6 bases. Per germline, CDR1 SEHNR and CDR2 FQNEAQ (reference sequence). The length of the CDR3 is 15 residues. The CDR3 DNA follows: TGTGCCAGCAGCTTAGCCCGGACAGGGGGCGATGGCTACACCTTC. Amino acids: CASSLARTGGDGYTF.

CDR3 loop: CASSRSGGTDTQYF. The DNA of the CDR3 is TGTGCCAGCAGCCGTAGCGGGGGAACAGATACGCAGTATTTT. V and J are TRBV9 and TRBJ2-3, with 9 bases aligning to TRBD2. The germline CDR1 and CDR2 sequences are SGDLS and YYNGEE. The CDR3 sequence is 14 residues long. The J segment lost 3 bases and the V segment lost 4 bases, leaving 3 bases of the junction unmatched. Filled out from reference TRBV9 and TRBJ2-3, the complete variable domain reads DSGVTQTPKHLITATGQRVTLRCSPRSGDLSVYWYQQSLDQGLQFLIQYYNGEERAKGNILERFSAQQFPDLHSELNLSSLELGDSALYFCASSRSGGTDTQYFGPGTRLTVL.

The sample holds many counts of this clonotype. The rearrangement uses TRBV12-3 or TRBV12-4 and TRBJ1-2, with TRBD1 as a possible D gene (6 bases). CDR3 length: 10 amino acids. Trimming stripped 6 bases from V and 9 bases from J, with 8 bases between. The CDR3 is CASRGGSYTF. The CDR3 bases are TGTGCCAGCAGAGGGGGGAGCTACACCTTC.

V is TRBV6-5 and J is TRBJ2-2; 7 bases line up with TRBD2. V was pared by 4 bases and J by 3 bases, with 5 bases of the junction left unmatched. The V gene's germline CDR1 is MNHEY and CDR2 SVGAGI. The CDR3 sequence is 15 residues long. Written as DNA, the CDR3 is TGTGCCAGCAGTTTGAGCGGGATATACACCGGGGAGCTGTTTTTT. This codes for CASSLSGIYTGELFF.

This clonotype appeared a few times. The chain employs TRBV12-3 or TRBV12-4 and TRBJ1-5; D is undetermined. V was trimmed by 6 bases and J by 6 bases, leaving 15 bases between them. The CDR3 consists of 14 residues. The CDR3 DNA is TGTGCCAGCAGCCAAGGAATAGAGGCTCAGCCCCAGCATTTT. It specifies CASSQGIEAQPQHF.